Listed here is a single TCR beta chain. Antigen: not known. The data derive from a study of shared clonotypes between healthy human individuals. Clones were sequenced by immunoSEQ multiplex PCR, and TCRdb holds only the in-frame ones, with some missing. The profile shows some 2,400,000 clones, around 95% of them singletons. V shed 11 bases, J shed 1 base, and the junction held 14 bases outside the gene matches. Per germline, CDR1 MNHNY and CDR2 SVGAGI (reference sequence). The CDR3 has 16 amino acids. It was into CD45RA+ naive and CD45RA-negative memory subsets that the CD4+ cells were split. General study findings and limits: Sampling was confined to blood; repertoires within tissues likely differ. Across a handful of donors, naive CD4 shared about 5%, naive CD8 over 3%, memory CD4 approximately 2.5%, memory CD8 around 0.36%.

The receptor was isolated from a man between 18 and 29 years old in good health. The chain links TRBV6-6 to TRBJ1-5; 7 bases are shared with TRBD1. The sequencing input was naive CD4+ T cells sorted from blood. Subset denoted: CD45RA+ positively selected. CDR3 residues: CAARSGGGGSNQPQHF. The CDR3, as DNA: TGTGCCGCCCGGTCCGGAGGGGGCGGAAGCAATCAGCCCCAGCATTTT.